This TCR beta chain is from a study of shared clonotypes between healthy human individuals. Only Caucasian adults living in Nashville, Tennessee served as donors. A note on this clone: Its antigen is unidentified.

Findings and limits, study-wide: Naive subsets tended to show greater estimated richness than memory subsets.

The V gene's germline CDR1 is LGHNA and CDR2 YNFKEQ. Trimming took 4 bases from V and 4 from J; bases not matched to a gene: 10. There are 16 residues in the CDR3. Assay: immunoSEQ multiplex PCR; the TCRdb copy retains only in-frame clones and omits some. The sample has approximately 400,000 clones; roughly 96% are singletons. V and J are TRBV4-2 and TRBJ2-3; 8 bases align to TRBD2. The sequence was obtained from a man under 40 in good health. Sequencing was performed on memory CD8+ T cells sorted from blood. The subset denotes: CD45RO+ cells pooled with CCR7-negative TemRA cells. The chain's CDR3 is CASSPGSIAGSDTQYF. CDR3 sequence (DNA): TGTGCCAGCAGCCCCGGATCGATAGCGGGATCAGATACGCAGTATTTT.